This TCR beta chain was found in a study of sequential checkpoint blockade in melanoma. About the research overall: First-line arms were nivolumab then ipilimumab, or the reverse, randomized 1:1. Maintenance nivolumab came after either treatment sequence.

The CDR3 contains 16 residues. V was clipped by 0 bases and J by 7 bases; unmatched bases: 6. Germline-derived CDR1 and CDR2 are LGHNA and YNFKEQ. Treatment here: randomized to nivolumab then ipilimumab (arm A) or the reverse (arm B). Sorted cells were live CD3+CD8+, lacking CD19 and CD56, from PBMCs. Libraries were prepared by immunoSEQ multiplex PCR; TCRdb keeps only in-frame clonotypes and omits some of them. Among 9,500 to 13,000 clones listed, around four fifths were seen once. This chain links TRBV4-2 with TRBJ1-5; 10 positions agree with TRBD1. The source is a human donor with melanoma. This material consisted of CD8+ T cells sorted from blood (inferred from file names), taken from a patient given nivolumab and ipilimumab in sequence. CDR3 amino acids: CASSQDRTGGRQPQHF. CDR3 DNA: TGTGCCAGCAGCCAAGACAGGACAGGGGGTCGGCAGCCCCAGCATTTT.